One and the same sample provided the 27 T cell receptor beta chains below, sequenced in a study of CD8+ T cells in alopecia areata. The authors extracted RNA and reverse transcribed it into cDNA as the sequencing template. Profiled with immunoSEQ multiplex PCR; TCRdb holds only in-frame clones, not every one. The top ten clones hold under 35% of a sample with about 120,000 clones, 50% to 75% of them seen once. Treatment indicated: oral pan-JAK inhibitor, 5-10 mg twice daily. The material sequenced was CD8+ T cells sorted from blood, taken at week 4, from a patient treated with tofacitinib. All receptors come from a human donor with alopecia areata.

As regards this clone: This same CDR3 is encoded by further DNA sequences in the sample. V is TRBV30 and J is TRBJ2-7; weak D call: TRBD1 (6 bases). Per germline, CDR1 GTSNPN and CDR2 SVGIG (reference sequence). Deletions cut 0 bases from V and 1 base from J, with 7 bases between. The CDR3 consists of 13 residues. The CDR3 spells CAWSVGGSYEQYF. The CDR3 DNA reads as TGTGCCTGGAGTGTAGGGGGATCCTACGAGCAGTACTTC.

This clone was seen a handful of times. The rearrangement uses TRBV29-1 and TRBJ1-1; D uncertain. From germline, CDR1 is SQVTM and CDR2 ANQGSEA. V lost 5 bases, J lost 0 bases, and 7 bases lay in between. This CDR3 is 12 amino acids long. The CDR3 nucleotides read TGCAGCGTTCGCAGTCTGAACACTGAAGCTTTCTTT. This sequence encodes CSVRSLNTEAFF.

The chain recombines TRBV27 with TRBJ2-7; 7 bases match TRBD1. This CDR3 has 15 residues. The junction had 9 bases not matched to a gene; V was cut back by 5 bases and J by 2 bases. CDR1 is MNHEY, CDR2 SMNVEV, per germline (reference sequence). This CDR3 reads CASSVQGLDPYEQYF. The CDR3, as DNA: TGTGCCAGCAGTGTACAGGGGTTAGATCCCTACGAGCAGTACTTC.

The genes are TRBV30 and TRBJ2-1; D may be TRBD2 (5 bases). Germline CDR1 is GTSNPN and CDR2 is SVGIG (reference sequence). There are 12 residues in the CDR3. Trimming removed 2 bases at V and 7 bases at J, with 9 bases between. The CDR3 region has the DNA TGTGCCTGGAGTCACGGAGGAAATGAGCAGTTCTTC. It translates to CAWSHGGNEQFF.

This clone was seen only a few times. This chain uses TRBV4-1 with TRBJ1-2; perhaps TRBD1 as D (5 bases). CDR1 is MGHRA and CDR2 is YSYEKL in the germline V gene. V dropped 3 bases and J dropped 4 bases, with 15 bases sitting between them. The CDR3 extends over 15 amino acids. The CDR3 DNA reads as TGCGCCAGCAGCCAGGGGCCCCTAGGTTCCTATGGCTACACCTTC. Protein: CASSQGPLGSYGYTF.

The V gene is TRBV29-1, the J gene TRBJ2-3, with D perhaps matching TRBD1 (6 bases). This CDR3 is 15 amino acids long. V was clipped by 1 base and J by 3 bases, with 14 bases between them. Per the germline V gene, CDR1 is SQVTM and CDR2 is ANQGSEA. CDR3 protein: CSVEGWGPGTDTQYF. CDR3 nucleotide sequence: TGCAGCGTTGAAGGTTGGGGGCCCGGGACAGATACGCAGTATTTT.

The DNA for the CDR3 is TGTGCCTGGACCGGGATCTATAATTCACCCCTCCACTTT. It yields the protein CAWTGIYNSPLHF. The chain joins TRBV30 to TRBJ1-6; D unclear. The CDR3 is 13 amino acids. Trimming cost V 4 bases and J 3 bases, with 7 bases left between them. Germline V lookup: CDR1 GTSNPN, CDR2 SVGIG (reference sequence).

This clone was found once. This chain joins TRBV7-9 and TRBJ2-5, with D possibly TRBD1 on 5 matching bases. This CDR3 has 13 amino acids. The ends were cut back, 4 bases at V and 5 bases at J, with 11 bases in the middle. The germline V gene encodes CDR1 SEHNR and CDR2 FQNEAQ (reference sequence). The DNA for the CDR3 is TGTGCCAGCAGCTCCGACAGTTGGGAGACCCAGTACTTC. Its translation is CASSSDSWETQYF.

The chain joins TRBV25-1 to TRBJ1-5; 7 nucleotides align to TRBD1. Per the germline V gene, CDR1 is MGHDK and CDR2 is SYGVNS. The length of the CDR3 is 15 residues. V lost 4 bases, J lost 7 bases, and 10 bases stayed unmatched. The CDR3 is CASSGQGQARQPQHF. In DNA form, the CDR3 reads TGTGCCAGCAGTGGGCAAGGACAGGCACGCCAGCCCCAGCATTTT.

The chain is built from TRBV6-1 and TRBJ1-1; D is possibly TRBD1 (6 bases). This CDR3 comprises 14 residues. Germline V gives CDR1 MNHNS, CDR2 SASEGT. V gave up 6 bases and J gave up 1 base, with 12 bases separating them. The DNA of the CDR3 is TGTGCCAGCAGACTCGCAGGGGAGAACACTGAAGCTTTCTTT. It encodes CASRLAGENTEAFF.

V usage is TRBV29-1 and J usage is TRBJ1-2; TRBD1 might be the D (6 bases). The CDR3 has 14 amino acids. Germline V lookup: CDR1 SQVTM, CDR2 ANQGSEA. The ends were cut back, 7 bases at V and 1 base at J, with 16 bases in the middle. The CDR3 nucleotides are TGCAGCGACCACGGACAGCACCTTAACTATGGCTACACCTTC. It codes for CSDHGQHLNYGYTF.

This clone was found once. The V gene is TRBV18, the J gene TRBJ2-5; D is unclear. The germline V gene encodes CDR1 KGHSH and CDR2 LQKENI. V dropped 0 bases and J dropped 4 bases, with 12 bases sitting between them. The CDR3 runs to 15 residues. CDR3 bases: TGTGCCAGCTCACCACCGGGTCCCCGTGGAGAGACCCAGTACTTC. This encodes CASSPPGPRGETQYF.

The chain employs TRBV5-1 and TRBJ2-7; D remains unclear. Germline CDR1 reads SGHRS; CDR2 reads YFSETQ. CDR3 length: 12 residues. The V end lost 4 bases, the J end lost 6 bases, and 11 bases lay between the germline ends. In DNA form, the CDR3 reads TGCGCCAGCAGCGTCTCCGTTGGCGAGCAGTACTTC. Residues: CASSVSVGEQYF.

V usage is TRBV27 and J usage is TRBJ2-7, with 9 bases identical to TRBD1. J gave up 4 bases and V 2 bases, and 6 bases lay outside the gene matches. This CDR3 spans 15 amino acids. Germline values: CDR1 MNHEY, CDR2 SMNVEV (reference sequence). The CDR3 sequence: CASSLRGQGLYEQYF. CDR3 nucleotides: TGTGCCAGCAGTTTAAGGGGACAGGGTTTGTACGAGCAGTACTTC.

This chain connects TRBV7-9 to TRBJ2-5; TRBD2 matches at 7 bases. This CDR3 is built from 16 residues. V shed 5 bases, J shed 0 bases, and the junction held 9 bases outside the gene matches. Germline CDR1 and CDR2: SEHNR and FQNEAQ (reference sequence). The CDR3, as DNA: TGTGCCAGCAGCCACCCGATCCTAGCGGACCAAGAGACCCAGTACTTC. Its protein product is CASSHPILADQETQYF.

This clone turned up a few times. The CDR3 loop is CAWSGGQRRNFYTF. As DNA, the CDR3 is TGTGCCTGGAGTGGGGGACAGCGCAGAAATTTCTACACCTTC. V usage is TRBV30 and J usage is TRBJ1-2; 7 bases match TRBD1. CDR1 and CDR2 (germline): GTSNPN, SVGIG (reference sequence). The CDR3 is 14 amino acids. The ends lost 1 base at V and 10 bases at J; junction bases unmatched: 12.

The chain couples TRBV30 to TRBJ2-5; unclear D gene. The CDR3 loop spans 11 amino acids. V shed 1 base and J shed 7 bases, with 7 bases lying between them. In germline, CDR1 is GTSNPN, CDR2 SVGIG (reference sequence). DNA of the CDR3: TGTGCCTGGAGTGCTCCAGGGACCCAGTACTTC. As protein: CAWSAPGTQYF.

This clone has just a few counts. The chain has TRBV30 and TRBJ1-4; no reliable D call. This CDR3 region has 12 residues. Trimming cost V 2 bases and J 13 bases, with 14 bases left between them. Germline lookup yields CDR1 GTSNPN and CDR2 SVGIG (reference sequence). CDR3 nucleotides: TGTGCCTGGAGTAGTATGAGGGAAGGACTGTTTTTT. Residues: CAWSSMREGLFF.

The V gene is TRBV29-1, the J gene TRBJ1-2; TRBD1 matches 7 bases. The germline V gene has CDR1 SQVTM and CDR2 ANQGSEA. The junction had 14 bases not matched to a gene; V was cut back by 6 bases and J by 4 bases. This CDR3 has 15 amino acids. The CDR3 region has the DNA TGCAGCGTGACAGGGACAGTACATCGTTCCTATGGCTACACCTTC. Its translation is CSVTGTVHRSYGYTF.

The V gene is TRBV30, the J gene TRBJ2-1; 9 bases fit TRBD2. Germline V gives CDR1 GTSNPN, CDR2 SVGIG (reference sequence). This CDR3 has 13 amino acids. V shed 5 bases, J shed 10 bases, and the junction held 9 bases outside the gene matches. The CDR3 region has the DNA TGTGCCTGGGGAGCGGGGGGCAGGGGCGAGCAGTTCTTC. Translated, it gives CAWGAGGRGEQFF.

The CDR3 protein is CAWWARGYNEQFF. CDR3 DNA: TGTGCCTGGTGGGCCAGGGGCTACAATGAGCAGTTCTTC. The V and J genes are TRBV30 and TRBJ2-1, with D possibly being TRBD1 (6 bases). The length of the CDR3 is 13 residues. Germline V gene data show CDR1 as GTSNPN and CDR2 as SVGIG (reference sequence). V was shortened by 5 bases and J by 3 bases, with 11 bases between the two germline ends.

V and J are TRBV7-9 and TRBJ1-5; D gene uncertain. Looked up from germline, CDR1 is SEHNR and CDR2 is FQNEAQ (reference sequence). The CDR3 loop spans 13 amino acids. V lost 3 bases to trimming and J lost 4 bases, with 7 bases between them. CDR3 bases: TGTGCCAGCAGCTTGGTTGGAAATCAGCCCCAGCATTTT. Translation: CASSLVGNQPQHF.

The chain uses TRBV7-8 and TRBJ2-5; the match to TRBD2 covers 12 bases. V was clipped by 2 bases and J by 4 bases; unmatched bases: 11. In germline, CDR1 is SGHVS, CDR2 FQNEAQ. This CDR3 is 18 amino acids long. The CDR3 region is CASSLRASGGALGETQYF. The DNA of the CDR3 is TGTGCCAGCAGCTTACGGGCTAGCGGGGGGGCCCTGGGAGAGACCCAGTACTTC.

This clone was detected only once. The chain uses TRBV23-1 and TRBJ2-2, with 10 bases lining up with TRBD2. TRBV23-1 counts as an open reading frame of uncertain function. This CDR3 is built from 17 residues. Losses at the gene ends were 8 bases for V and 4 bases for J; bases not matched to a gene: 13. Here the CDR3 reads CASGRRAGGPGTGELFF. DNA of the CDR3: TGCGCCAGCGGCCGCCGAGCGGGGGGGCCTGGCACCGGGGAGCTGTTTTTT.

This sequence joins TRBV30 and TRBJ2-1; 7 positions match TRBD2. The germline V gene has CDR1 GTSNPN and CDR2 SVGIG (reference sequence). The junction had 7 bases not matched to a gene; V was cut back by 3 bases and J by 2 bases. This CDR3 has 15 residues. This CDR3 reads CAWSLEAGAYNEQFF. The CDR3 DNA follows: TGTGCCTGGAGCCTGGAGGCGGGGGCCTACAATGAGCAGTTCTTC.

To note about this clone: Additional DNA sequences in this sample encode the identical CDR3. This chain joins TRBV29-1 and TRBJ2-1, with D unresolved. Germline CDR1 SQVTM, CDR2 ANQGSEA. This CDR3 is built from 10 residues. Trimming removed 6 bases at V and 4 bases at J, with 4 bases between. CDR3 region: CSVAYNEQFF. DNA of the CDR3: TGCAGCGTCGCGTACAATGAGCAGTTCTTC.

J is TRBJ2-7 and V is TRBV7-9; 9 bases map to TRBD1. The CDR3 has 19 amino acids. CDR1 SEHNR and CDR2 FQNEAQ come from the germline V gene (reference sequence). Germline trimming cut 6 bases from V and 0 bases from J; bases unmatched to any gene: 18. Here the CDR3 reads CASRPTPGQGGLSSYEQYF. CDR3 sequence (DNA): TGTGCCAGCAGACCTACACCGGGACAGGGAGGATTGAGCTCCTACGAGCAGTACTTC.